The clone carrying this T cell receptor delta chain was recorded a few times. The antigen remains unidentified. Given a far larger clone just one base away, this is likely a sequencing read error. Other DNA sequences in this sample translate to the same CDR3. Flow sorting of PBMC yielded separate Vgamma9/Vdelta2+ and Vdelta2-negative gammadelta T cell populations for bulk repertoire analysis. TCRdb re-called the multiplex PCR reads through CATT. Of about 51,000 delta-chain clones listed, approximately 2% are singletons. The data stem from a study of γδ T cells in repeated Plasmodium falciparum infection. Across the whole study: Donors were malaria-exposed Malian children or age- and gender-matched Australian children. Samples were taken at baseline, before some infections, and 21 days after each. Study results and limitations: Malian children's Vdelta2-negative repertoires appeared more expanded and less diverse than Australians'. Malian donors came from one small rural village, predominantly one ethnic group.

This CDR3 comprises 20 residues. Per germline, CDR1 TSESDYY and CDR2 QEAYKQQN. The sequence was obtained from a pool of human donors (malaria-infected and uninfected, not separated). The sequenced sample consisted of gamma-delta T cells from blood. V usage is TRAV38-2/DV8 and J usage is TRDJ1; 9 positions match TRDD3. TCRdb leaves out the J gene; it was filled in here by matching the DNA to germline. Written as DNA, the CDR3 is TGCGCTTATAGGAGCGCATTCCTATCATACTGGGGGACGTACACCGATAAACTCATCTTT. Translating it yields CAYRSAFLSYWGTYTDKLIF.